The source of this TCR beta chain is a study of blood T cell repertoires in COVID-19. Across the study: Samples of COVID-19 (acute and convalescent) were obtained from the United States, Italy and Spain. The analysed material was cDNA or gDNA that came from T cells, B-cell-depleted T cells, or PBMCs.

In the original analysis: The authors estimated nucleated cell counts from reference gene primer amplification. The protocol was immunoSEQ multiplex PCR, while the TCRdb copy is restricted to in-frame clones and leaves out a portion. V, J and clone size are those of that table, while D and trimming were read from the DNA. The data contain under 200,000 clones, approximately 84% of them singletons. There are 15 residues in the CDR3. With 0 bases removed from V and 4 bases from J, the gap between germline ends came to 12 bases. Germline CDR1 SGHRS, CDR2 YFSETQ. The chain recombines TRBV5-1 with TRBJ2-3, with D hard to call. This TCR derives from a woman of 80 years or more with acute or convalescent COVID-19. Sequenced material: peripheral blood. CDR3 region: CASSLAEWAADTQYF. The CDR3 DNA sequence: TGCGCCAGCAGCTTGGCCGAGTGGGCAGCAGATACGCAGTATTTT.